This passage covers 2 T cell receptor beta chains from one sample sequenced in a study of shared clonotypes between healthy human individuals. Generated by immunoSEQ multiplex PCR, the TCRdb table keeps only in-frame clones and is missing some. The sample carries a few million clones, 85% to 95% recorded once. The sequenced sample consisted of naive CD4+ T cells sorted from blood. Subset noted: CD45RA+ positively selected. The receptors derive from a man aged 18 to 30 in good health.

A few counts support this clone. V usage is TRBV9 and J usage is TRBJ2-2; D unresolved. The CDR3 is 17 amino acids. Trimming shortened V by 0 bases and J by 5 bases, and 17 bases separated the two germline ends. In germline, CDR1 is SGDLS, CDR2 YYNGEE. CDR3 coding DNA: TGTGCCAGCAGCGTAGACGGGTACTTCCCTGGAACCGGGGAGCTGTTTTTT. Translation gives CASSVDGYFPGTGELFF.

The chain couples TRBV7-2 to TRBJ2-2; the D gene could be TRBD1 or TRBD2 (5 bases each). Trimming took off 6 bases at V and 4 bases at J, with 18 bases between the two ends. The CDR3 length is 16 residues. Germline V gene data show CDR1 as SGHTA and CDR2 as FQGNSA. CDR3 sequence reads: CASRPMGVVGTGELFF. The CDR3 nucleotides are TGTGCCAGCAGACCCATGGGGGTGGTCGGCACCGGGGAGCTGTTTTTT.